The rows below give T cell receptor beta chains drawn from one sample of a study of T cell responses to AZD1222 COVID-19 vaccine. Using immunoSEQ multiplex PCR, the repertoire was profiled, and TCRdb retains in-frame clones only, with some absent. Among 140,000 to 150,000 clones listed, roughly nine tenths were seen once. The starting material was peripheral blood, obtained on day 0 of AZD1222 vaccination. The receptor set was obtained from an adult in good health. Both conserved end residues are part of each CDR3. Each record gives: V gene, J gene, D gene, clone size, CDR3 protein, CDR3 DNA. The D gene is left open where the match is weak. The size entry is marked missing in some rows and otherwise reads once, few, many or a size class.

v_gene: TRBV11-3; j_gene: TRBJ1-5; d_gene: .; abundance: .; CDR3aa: CASSKQGNQPQHF; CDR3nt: TGTGCCAGCAGCAAACAGGGTAACCAGCCCCAGCATTTT
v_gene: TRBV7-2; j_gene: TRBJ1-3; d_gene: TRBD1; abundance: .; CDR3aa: CASSGTGSWRIYF; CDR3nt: TGTGCCAGCAGCGGGACAGGCTCATGGAGAATATATTTT
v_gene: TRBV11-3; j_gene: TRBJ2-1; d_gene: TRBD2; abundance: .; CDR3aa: CASSLGAGDEQFF; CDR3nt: TGTGCCAGCAGCTTAGGGGCGGGGGATGAGCAGTTCTTC
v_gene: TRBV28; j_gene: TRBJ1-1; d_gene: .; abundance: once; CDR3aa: CASSLWAGRPEAFF; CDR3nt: TGTGCCAGCAGTTTATGGGCAGGGCGGCCTGAAGCTTTCTTT
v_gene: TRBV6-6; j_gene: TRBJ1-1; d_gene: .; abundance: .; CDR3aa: CASSRGYMNTEAFF; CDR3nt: TGTGCCAGCAGTAGAGGATACATGAACACTGAAGCTTTCTTT
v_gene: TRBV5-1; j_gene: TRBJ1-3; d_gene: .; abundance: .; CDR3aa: CASSLGVQLSGNTIYF; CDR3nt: TGCGCCAGCAGCTTGGGGGTCCAACTCTCTGGAAACACCATATATTTT
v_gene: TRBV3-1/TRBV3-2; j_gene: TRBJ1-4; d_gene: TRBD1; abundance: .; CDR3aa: CASSQTGTGAEKLFF; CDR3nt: TGTGCCAGCAGCCAGACCGGGACAGGGGCTGAGAAACTGTTTTTT
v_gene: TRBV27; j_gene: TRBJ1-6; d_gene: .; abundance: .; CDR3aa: CASSQAENSPLHF; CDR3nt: TGTGCCAGCAGTCAAGCAGAGAATTCACCCCTCCACTTT
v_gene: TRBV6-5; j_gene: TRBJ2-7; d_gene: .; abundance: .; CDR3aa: CASSYLVNYEQYF; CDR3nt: TGTGCCAGCAGTTACTTAGTCAACTACGAGCAGTACTTC
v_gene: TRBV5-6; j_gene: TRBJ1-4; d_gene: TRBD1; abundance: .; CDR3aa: CASSGQGDEKLFF; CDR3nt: TGTGCCAGCTCGGGGCAGGGGGACGAAAAACTGTTTTTT
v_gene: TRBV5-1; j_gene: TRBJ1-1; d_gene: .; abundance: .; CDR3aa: CASSLGLGRVNTEAFF; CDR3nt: TGCGCCAGCAGCTTGGGGTTGGGCAGAGTGAACACTGAAGCTTTCTTT
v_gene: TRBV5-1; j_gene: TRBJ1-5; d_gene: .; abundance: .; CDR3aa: CASSLFGEGDQPQHF; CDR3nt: TGCGCCAGCAGCTTGTTCGGCGAAGGAGATCAGCCCCAGCATTTT
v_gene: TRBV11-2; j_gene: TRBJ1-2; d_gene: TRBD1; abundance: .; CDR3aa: CASSPDRGTYYGYTF; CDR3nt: TGTGCCAGCAGCCCAGACAGGGGGACTTACTATGGCTACACCTTC
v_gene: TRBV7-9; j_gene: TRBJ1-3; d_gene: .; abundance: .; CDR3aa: CASSLVGSGNTIYF; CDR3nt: TGTGCCAGCAGCCTTGTGGGTTCTGGAAACACCATATATTTT
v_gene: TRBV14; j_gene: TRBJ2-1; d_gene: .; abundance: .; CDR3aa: CASSHQSLAYSYNEQFF; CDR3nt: TGTGCCAGCAGCCACCAATCGTTAGCCTACTCCTACAATGAGCAGTTCTTC
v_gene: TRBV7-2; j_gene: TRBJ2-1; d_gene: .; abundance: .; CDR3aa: CASSSAAYNEQFF; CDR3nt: TGTGCCAGCAGCTCAGCCGCCTACAATGAGCAGTTCTTC
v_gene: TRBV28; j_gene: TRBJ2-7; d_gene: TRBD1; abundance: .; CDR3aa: CASSGSRGLNYEQYF; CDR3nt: TGTGCCAGCAGTGGTTCCAGGGGGTTGAACTACGAGCAGTACTTC
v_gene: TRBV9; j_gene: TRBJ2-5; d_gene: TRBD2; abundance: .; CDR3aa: CASSVAGGRLTGPQYF; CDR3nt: TGTGCCAGCAGCGTAGCTGGCGGGAGACTCACGGGCCCCCAGTACTTC
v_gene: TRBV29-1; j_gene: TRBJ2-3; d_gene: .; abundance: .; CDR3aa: CSATGSTRHTQYF; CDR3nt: TGCAGCGCTACCGGGAGCACGCGCCATACGCAGTATTTT
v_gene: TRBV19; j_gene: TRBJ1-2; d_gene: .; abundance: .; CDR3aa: CASSAGQWDYGYTF; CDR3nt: TGTGCCAGTAGTGCGGGCCAATGGGACTATGGCTACACCTTC
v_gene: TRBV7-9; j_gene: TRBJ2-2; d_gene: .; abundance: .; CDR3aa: CASSFSIVGGTANTGELFF; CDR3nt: TGTGCCAGCAGCTTTTCTATTGTCGGGGGGACAGCAAACACCGGGGAGCTGTTTTTT
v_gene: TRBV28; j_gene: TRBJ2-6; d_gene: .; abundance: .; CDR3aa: CASSLSGAGANVLTF; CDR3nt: TGTGCCAGCAGTTTATCCGGGGCTGGGGCCAACGTCCTGACTTTC
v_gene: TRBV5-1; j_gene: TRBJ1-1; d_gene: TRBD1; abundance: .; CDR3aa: CASSEGQGAATEAFF; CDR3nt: TGCGCCAGCAGCGAGGGACAGGGGGCCGCCACTGAAGCTTTCTTT
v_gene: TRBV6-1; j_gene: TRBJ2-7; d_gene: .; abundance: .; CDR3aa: CASSEYEGPYEQYF; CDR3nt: TGTGCCAGCAGTGAATATGAAGGACCCTACGAGCAGTACTTC
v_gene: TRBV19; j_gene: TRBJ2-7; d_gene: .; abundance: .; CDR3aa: CASSTLAGFSHEQYF; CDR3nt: TGTGCCAGTAGTACCCTAGCTGGGTTTTCGCACGAGCAGTACTTC
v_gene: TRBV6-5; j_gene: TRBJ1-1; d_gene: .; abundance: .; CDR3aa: CASSYARVTEAFF; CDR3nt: TGTGCCAGCAGTTACGCTAGGGTCACTGAAGCTTTCTTT
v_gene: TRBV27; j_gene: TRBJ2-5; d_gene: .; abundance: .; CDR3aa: CASSLGGGRSREYQETQYF; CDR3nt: TGTGCCAGCAGTTTGGGGGGTGGCAGGTCACGCGAGTACCAAGAGACCCAGTACTTC
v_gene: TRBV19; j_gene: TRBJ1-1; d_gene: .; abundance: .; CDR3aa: CASRYSGARANTEAFF; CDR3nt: TGTGCCAGTAGATATTCGGGGGCGCGGGCGAACACTGAAGCTTTCTTT
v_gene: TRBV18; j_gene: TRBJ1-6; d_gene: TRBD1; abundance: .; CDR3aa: CASSPLGQGANVSPLHF; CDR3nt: TGTGCCAGCTCACCACTCGGACAGGGGGCCAATGTTTCACCCCTCCACTTT
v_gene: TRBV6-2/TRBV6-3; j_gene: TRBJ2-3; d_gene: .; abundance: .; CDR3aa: CASSRGSPREDTQYF; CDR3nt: TGTGCCAGCAGCAGGGGTAGTCCTCGGGAGGATACGCAGTATTTT
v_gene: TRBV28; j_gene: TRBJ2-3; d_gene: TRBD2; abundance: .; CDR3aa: CATNLAGGPGTDTQYF; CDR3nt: TGTGCCACCAACCTAGCGGGAGGGCCGGGGACAGATACGCAGTATTTT